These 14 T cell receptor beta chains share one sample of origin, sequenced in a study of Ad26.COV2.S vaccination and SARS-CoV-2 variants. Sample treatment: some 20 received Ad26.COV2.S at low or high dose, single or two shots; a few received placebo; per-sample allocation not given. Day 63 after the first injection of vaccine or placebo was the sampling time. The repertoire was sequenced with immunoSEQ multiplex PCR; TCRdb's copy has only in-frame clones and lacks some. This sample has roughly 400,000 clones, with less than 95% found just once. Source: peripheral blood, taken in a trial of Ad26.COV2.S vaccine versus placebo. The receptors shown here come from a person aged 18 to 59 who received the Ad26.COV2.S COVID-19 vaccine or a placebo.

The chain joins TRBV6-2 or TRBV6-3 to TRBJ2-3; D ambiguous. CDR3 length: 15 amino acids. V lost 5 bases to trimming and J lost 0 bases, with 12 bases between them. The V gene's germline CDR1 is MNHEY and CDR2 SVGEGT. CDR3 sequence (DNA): TGTGCCAGCAGTCGAAAAGGATATAGCACAGATACGCAGTATTTT. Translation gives CASSRKGYSTDTQYF.

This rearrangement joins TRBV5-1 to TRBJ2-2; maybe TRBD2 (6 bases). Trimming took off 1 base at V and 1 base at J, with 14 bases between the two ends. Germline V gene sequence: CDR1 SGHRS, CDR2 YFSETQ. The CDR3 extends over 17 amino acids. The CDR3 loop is CASSLLEERVNTGELFF. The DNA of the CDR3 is TGCGCCAGCAGCTTGTTGGAGGAGCGGGTGAACACCGGGGAGCTGTTTTTT.

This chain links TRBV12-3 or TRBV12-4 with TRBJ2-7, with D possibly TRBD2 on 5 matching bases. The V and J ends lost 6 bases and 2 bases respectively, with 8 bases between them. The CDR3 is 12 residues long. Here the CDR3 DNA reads TGTGCCAGCAGCGCCGGGGCCTACGAGCAGTACTTC. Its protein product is CASSAGAYEQYF.

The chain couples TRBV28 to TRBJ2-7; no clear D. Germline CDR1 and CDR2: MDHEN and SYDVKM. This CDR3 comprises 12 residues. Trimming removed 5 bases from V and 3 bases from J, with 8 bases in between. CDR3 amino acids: CASSPFDYEQYF. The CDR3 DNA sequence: TGTGCCAGCAGTCCCTTTGACTACGAGCAGTACTTC. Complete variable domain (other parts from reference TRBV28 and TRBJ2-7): DVKVTQSSRYLVKRTGEKVFLECVQDMDHENMFWYRQDPGLGLRLIYFSYDVKMKEKGDIPEGYSVSREKKERFSLILESASTNQTSMYLCASSPFDYEQYFGPGTRLTVT.

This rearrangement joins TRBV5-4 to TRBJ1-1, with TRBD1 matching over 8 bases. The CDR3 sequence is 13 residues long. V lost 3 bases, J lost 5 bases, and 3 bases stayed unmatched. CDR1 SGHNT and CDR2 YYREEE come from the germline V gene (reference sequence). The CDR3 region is CASSWTGTTEAFF. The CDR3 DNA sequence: TGTGCCAGCAGCTGGACAGGGACGACTGAAGCTTTCTTT.

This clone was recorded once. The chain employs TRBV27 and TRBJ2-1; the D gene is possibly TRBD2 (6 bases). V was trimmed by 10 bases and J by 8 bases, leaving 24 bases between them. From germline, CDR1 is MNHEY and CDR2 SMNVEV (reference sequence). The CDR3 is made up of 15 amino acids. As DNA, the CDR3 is TGTGCCACCCGCGACCGGGGACTCTTAGGGGATGAGCAGTTCTTC. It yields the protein CATRDRGLLGDEQFF.

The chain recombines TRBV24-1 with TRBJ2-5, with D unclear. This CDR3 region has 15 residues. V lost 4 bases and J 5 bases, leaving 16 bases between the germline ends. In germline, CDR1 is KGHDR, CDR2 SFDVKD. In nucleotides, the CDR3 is TGTGCCACCAGTGACCGGGCTAACCCTTGGGAGACCCAGTACTTC. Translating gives CATSDRANPWETQYF.

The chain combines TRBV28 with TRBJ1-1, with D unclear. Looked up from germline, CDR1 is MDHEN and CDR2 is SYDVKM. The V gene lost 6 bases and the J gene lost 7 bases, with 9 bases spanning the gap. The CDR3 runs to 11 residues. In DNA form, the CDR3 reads TGTGCCAGCAGCCCTCGTAATGAAGCTTTCTTT. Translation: CASSPRNEAFF.

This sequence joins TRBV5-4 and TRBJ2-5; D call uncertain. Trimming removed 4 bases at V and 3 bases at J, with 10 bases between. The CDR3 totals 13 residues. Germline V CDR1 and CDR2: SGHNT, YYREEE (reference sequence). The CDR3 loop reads CASSDWTEETQYF. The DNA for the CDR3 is TGTGCCAGCAGCGACTGGACGGAAGAGACCCAGTACTTC.

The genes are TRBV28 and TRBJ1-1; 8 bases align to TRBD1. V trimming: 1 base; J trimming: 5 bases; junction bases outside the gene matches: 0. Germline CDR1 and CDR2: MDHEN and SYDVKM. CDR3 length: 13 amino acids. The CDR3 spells CASSLYRGTEAFF. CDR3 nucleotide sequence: TGTGCCAGCAGTTTATACAGGGGGACTGAAGCTTTCTTT.

In DNA form, the CDR3 reads TGTGCCATCAGTGGGGGGACAGGCAACTCCTACGAGCAGTACTTC. It encodes CAISGGTGNSYEQYF. This chain links TRBV10-3 with TRBJ2-7; 8 bases line up with TRBD1. Unmatched junction bases numbered 5, after V lost 4 bases and J lost 0 bases. CDR1 is ENHRY, CDR2 SYGVKD, per germline. The CDR3 is 15 residues long.

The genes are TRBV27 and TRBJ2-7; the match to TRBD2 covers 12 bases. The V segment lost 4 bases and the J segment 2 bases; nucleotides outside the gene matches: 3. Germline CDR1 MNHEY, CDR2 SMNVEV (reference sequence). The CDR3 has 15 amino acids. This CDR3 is CASSSTSGGTYEQYF. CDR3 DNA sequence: TGTGCCAGCAGTTCGACTAGCGGGGGAACCTACGAGCAGTACTTC.

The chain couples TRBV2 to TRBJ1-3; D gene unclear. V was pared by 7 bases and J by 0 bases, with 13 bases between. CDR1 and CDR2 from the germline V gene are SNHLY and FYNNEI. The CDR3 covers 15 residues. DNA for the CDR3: TGTGCCAGCAATGAGGCGGACGTCTCTGGAAACACCATATATTTT. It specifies CASNEADVSGNTIYF.

DNA of the CDR3: TGCGCCAGCAGCCAAGCCCGGACCTACGAGCAGTACTTC. Its translation: CASSQARTYEQYF. The chain employs TRBV4-3 and TRBJ2-7; D unclear. This CDR3 comprises 13 residues. V was trimmed by 1 base and J by 2 bases, leaving 6 bases between them. CDR1 LGHNA and CDR2 YSLEER come from the germline V gene.